Listed here is a single TCR beta chain. In the original analysis: Quantification of nucleated cells was approximated via reference gene primer amplification. Profiling relied on immunoSEQ multiplex PCR, and the TCRdb table lists in-frame clones only, not all of them. The V and J calls and clone size are taken from that table; D and trimming were inferred from the DNA. The table shows approximately 170,000 clones, with 65% to 85% occurring only once. These data come from a study of blood T cell repertoires in COVID-19. At the level of the study: Specimens from acute and convalescent COVID-19 originated in the United States, Italy and Spain. PBMCs, B-cell-depleted T cells, or T cells provided the cDNA or gDNA that made up the material.

V was clipped by 5 bases and J by 3 bases, with 6 bases between them. Germline CDR1 LNHDA, CDR2 SQIVND (reference sequence). There are 12 residues in the CDR3. The sequence came from a human donor with acute or convalescent COVID-19. The donor label of this sample is uncertain. The chain has TRBV19 and TRBJ2-3; no firm D call. The material sequenced was peripheral blood. This chain's CDR3 is CASSEQTDTQYF. The CDR3 nucleotides are TGTGCCAGTAGTGAACAGACAGATACGCAGTATTTT.